This TCR beta chain was documented in a study of shared clonotypes between healthy human individuals. Study information: Researchers drew samples from two women and three men aged 18 to 49. CD4 naive and memory got three plates each, CD8 naive two, CD8 memory one. The study's findings and limits: Limited genetic and exposure-history diversity came from having few donors. The study's rarefaction showed incomplete sorted-subset sequencing despite large depth.

The method was immunoSEQ multiplex PCR; TCRdb's version includes in-frame clones alone and lacks a portion of them. The top ten clones hold about 0.41% of a sample with 2.3 million or so clones, more than 85% of them seen once. V lost 7 bases, J lost 6 bases, and 24 bases lay in between. The V gene's germline CDR1 is MDHEN and CDR2 SYDVKM. The CDR3 runs 16 residues. Remarks on this clone: No antigen is known for it.

Sequencing was carried out using naive CD4+ T cells from PBMCs. Regarding subset: CD45RA+ positively selected. The clonotype originates from a man aged 18 to 35 in good health. Some clones in this sample may be carry-over from other donors' samples. The chain is built from TRBV28 and TRBJ1-2; weak D call: TRBD1 (5 bases). The CDR3 is CASNYFLGQGLNGYTF. CDR3 sequence (DNA): TGTGCCAGCAACTATTTTTTGGGGCAGGGTCTGAATGGCTACACCTTC.